Reported below is one TCR beta chain. The repertoire was sequenced with immunoSEQ multiplex PCR; TCRdb's copy has only in-frame clones and lacks some. Altogether about 61,000 clones are present, less than 98% being singletons, with the ten largest covering 0.15% to 0.25%. This entry is derived from a study of technical replicates of blood from a few donors. CDR3 length equals 11 residues. V was shortened by 5 bases and J by 3 bases, with 5 bases between the two germline ends. In germline, CDR1 is SGHRS, CDR2 YFSETQ. The chain uses TRBV5-1 and TRBJ2-5; D gene unclear. This sequence was found in a human donor in good health. The specimen was T cells isolated from PBMCs. The CDR3 bases are TGCGCCAGCAGTAATGAAGAGACCCAGTACTTC. As protein: CASSNEETQYF.